Shown below are 14 T cell receptor beta chains from a single sample sequenced in a study of control samples from healthy donors and cancer patients. The data were produced by immunoSEQ multiplex PCR, yet TCRdb's version contains in-frame clones alone and is incomplete. The profile covers some 99,000 clones, with approximately 90% appearing a single time and 17% taken by the ten largest. The sample comprised blood. The receptors were gathered from a woman aged 50 to 60 in good health.

The rearrangement uses TRBV5-1 and TRBJ2-1, with D tentatively TRBD2 (7 bases). The CDR3 is 17 amino acids. Germline loops: CDR1 SGHRS, CDR2 YFSETQ. Trimming removed 10 bases at V and 0 bases at J, with 23 bases between. CDR3: CAQGGGSTGYSYNEQFF. The CDR3, as DNA: TGCGCCCAAGGGGGGGGTTCAACGGGGTACTCCTACAATGAGCAGTTCTTC. The full variable domain, rest sourced from reference TRBV5-1 and TRBJ2-1, is KAGVTQTPRYLIKTRGQQVTLSCSPISGHRSVSWYQQTPGQGLQFLFEYFSETQRNKGNFPGRFSGRQFSNSRSEMNVSTLELGDSALYLCAQGGGSTGYSYNEQFFGPGTRLTVL.

The CDR3, as DNA: TGTGCCAGCAAGAAACGACAGGGGTGGTTCAGCCCTGGAAACACCATATATTTT. Translating gives CASKKRQGWFSPGNTIYF. The chain combines TRBV14 with TRBJ1-3; 8 bases line up with TRBD1. V dropped 7 bases and J dropped 2; count of bases not matched to a gene: 16. This CDR3 region has 18 residues. The germline V gene has CDR1 SGHDN and CDR2 FVKESK.

The chain joins TRBV29-1 to TRBJ1-6, with a possible D match to TRBD1 (6 bases). This CDR3 region has 14 residues. V was clipped by 7 bases and J by 7 bases, with 17 bases between them. CDR1 is SQVTM and CDR2 is ANQGSEA in the germline V gene. CDR3 sequence reads: CSEGSGTPNSPLHF. CDR3 DNA sequence: TGCAGCGAAGGTTCCGGGACACCGAATTCACCCCTCCACTTT.

The gene calls are TRBV30 and TRBJ1-1; D not resolved. The CDR3 is 11 residues long. Per germline, CDR1 GTSNPN and CDR2 SVGIG (reference sequence). V was trimmed by 0 bases and J by 11 bases, leaving 10 bases between them. CDR3: CAWSVGGDAFF. CDR3 sequence (DNA): TGTGCCTGGAGTGTAGGAGGAGACGCTTTCTTT.

This rearrangement joins TRBV5-6 to TRBJ2-3; no reliable D call. Germline CDR1 reads SGHDT; CDR2 reads YYEEEE. Trimming left V 2 bases short and J 3 bases short, with 4 bases between. This CDR3 has 12 amino acids. The CDR3 DNA follows: TGTGCCAGCAGCTTAGCGACAGATACGCAGTATTTT. Its protein is CASSLATDTQYF.

The chain is built from TRBV28 and TRBJ2-7; D gene uncertain. Looked up from germline, CDR1 is MDHEN and CDR2 is SYDVKM. This CDR3 spans 13 amino acids. Trimming removed 3 bases from V and 7 bases from J, with 13 bases in between. CDR3 bases: TGTGCCAGCAGTTTCGGCGGCGTAGGGGAGCAGTACGTC. Protein: CASSFGGVGEQYV.

V and J are TRBV11-2 and TRBJ2-7, with a weak D call TRBD1 (6 bases). The CDR3 has 15 amino acids. CDR1 SGHAT and CDR2 FQNNGV come from the germline V gene. The ends were cut back, 1 base at V and 4 bases at J, with 14 bases in the middle. In nucleotides, the CDR3 is TGTGCCAGCAGCTTAGTTCGGGACACCATGTACGAGCAGTACTTC. It encodes CASSLVRDTMYEQYF.

J is TRBJ1-2 and V is TRBV6-1; TRBD1 might be the D (5 bases). Trimming pared 0 bases from V and 5 bases from J, leaving 16 bases between. Germline V gene lookup returns CDR1 MNHNS and CDR2 SASEGT. The CDR3 runs 16 residues. The CDR3: CASSEADVVRGYGYTF. CDR3 DNA sequence: TGTGCCAGCAGTGAAGCGGACGTAGTTCGGGGGTATGGCTACACCTTC.

This clone was counted between two and nine times. The CDR3 protein is CASSLERRTEAFF. The CDR3 DNA sequence: TGTGCCAGCTCCCTTGAGCGGAGAACTGAAGCTTTCTTT. The rearrangement uses TRBV2 and TRBJ1-1; D unclear. Germline V gene data show CDR1 as SNHLY and CDR2 as FYNNEI. The V end lost 8 bases, the J end lost 5 bases, and 15 bases lay between the germline ends. CDR3 length: 13 amino acids.

This chain uses TRBV6-5 with TRBJ2-2; the match to TRBD2 covers 7 bases. After removal of 8 bases from V and 7 bases from J, the junction contained 13 bases not matched to a gene. CDR3 size: 15 residues. The germline V gene encodes CDR1 MNHEY and CDR2 SVGAGI. CDR3 DNA sequence: TGTGCCAGCTCTACGGGTGGAGCGGGGATCGGGGAGCTGTTTTTT. Translating gives CASSTGGAGIGELFF.

The chain combines TRBV6-1 with TRBJ2-1; TRBD1 or TRBD2 may be the D gene (6 bases each). Germline assignment: CDR1 MNHNS and CDR2 SASEGT. There are 14 residues in the CDR3. V lost 0 bases and J 7 bases, leaving 10 bases between the germline ends. CDR3 DNA sequence: TGTGCCAGCAGTGAAGCGGGGGGCATGAATGAGCAGTTCTTC. It encodes CASSEAGGMNEQFF.

This clone appeared once. V and J are TRBV11-2 and TRBJ1-4; D is possibly TRBD1 (6 bases). This CDR3 has 17 amino acids. Between the trimmed V and J ends, which lost 1 base and 4 bases, there was a span of 16 bases. The V gene's germline CDR1 is SGHAT and CDR2 FQNNGV. DNA for the CDR3: TGTGCCAGCAGCTTAGGTCCAGGGGCAACCCTTAATGAAAAACTGTTTTTT. Protein product: CASSLGPGATLNEKLFF.

This rearrangement joins TRBV24-1 to TRBJ1-2, with D uncertain. CDR3 length equals 14 residues. Trimming took off 7 bases at V and 2 bases at J, with 13 bases between the two ends. Germline CDR1 KGHDR, CDR2 SFDVKD. The CDR3: CATSTAGANYGYTF. DNA for the CDR3: TGTGCCACCAGCACAGCAGGCGCCAACTATGGCTACACCTTC.

This chain joins TRBV6-5 and TRBJ1-6; D not certain. Trimming took 4 bases from V and 13 from J, leaving 17 bases between them. The CDR3 sequence is 14 residues long. The V gene's germline CDR1 is MNHEY and CDR2 SVGAGI. The CDR3 sequence is CASSSPGGSIPLHF. The CDR3, as DNA: TGTGCCAGCAGTTCCCCCGGCGGCTCGATTCCCCTCCACTTT.